The source of this TCR beta chain is a study of T cells in Graves' hyperthyroidism and ophthalmopathy. Study as a whole: It was at initial diagnosis, before any treatment, that peripheral blood was collected.

Trimming pared 5 bases from V and 7 bases from J, leaving 8 bases between. CDR1 is MDHEN and CDR2 is SYDVKM in the germline V gene. The CDR3 totals 12 residues. The study collected blood at first hyperthyroidism diagnosis, before any ophthalmopathy symptoms arose. The source material, RNA transcripts, was used to amplify TCR beta CDR3 regions. Researchers ran a first-round RT-PCR on the TCR CDR3 using the HTBI primer set. TCRdb processed the multiplex PCR reads anew with MiXCR; each CDR3 protein has one entry. Altogether fewer than 400,000 distinct CDR3 sequences are present, about a sixth being singletons, with the ten largest covering about 27%. This clonotype was detected ten times or more.

The sample taken for sequencing was blood. The V call is TRBV28, the J call TRBJ2-2, with a possible D match to TRBD2 (5 bases). The sequence derives from a woman between 18 and 30 years old with Graves' hyperthyroidism that later progressed to Graves' ophthalmopathy. CDR3 amino acids: CASSPDFGELFF. The CDR3 DNA reads TGTGCCAGCAGTCCGGACTTCGGGGAGCTGTTTTTT.